Following are 10 T cell receptor beta chains from one sample sequenced in a study of control samples from healthy donors and cancer patients. Produced via immunoSEQ multiplex PCR; TCRdb's table is partial and in-frame only. The sample has about 89,000 clones, more than 75% seen once. Sequencing input: blood. The origin of the receptors is a man aged 25-45 years in good health.

The V call is TRBV12-3 or TRBV12-4, the J call TRBJ1-2; TRBD1 agrees at 11 bases. The CDR3 totals 13 residues. Trimming took 6 bases from V and 8 from J; bases not matched to a gene: 5. The CDR3 is CASSLGTGGGYTF. For the CDR3, the DNA is TGTGCCAGCAGCCTAGGGACAGGGGGGGGCTACACCTTC.

The chain links TRBV23-1 to TRBJ1-2; D unresolved. TRBV23-1 qualifies as an ORF whose function is uncertain. The CDR3 sequence is 15 residues long. V was cut by 0 bases and J by 8 bases, with 16 bases left in between. Here the CDR3 reads CASSQSIRRAGGYTF. The CDR3 region has the DNA TGCGCCAGCAGTCAATCAATACGAAGGGCGGGCGGCTACACCTTC.

This clone was recorded once. The J gene is TRBJ2-7, the V gene TRBV18; unclear D gene. The CDR3 has 14 amino acids. Germline CDR1 is KGHSH and CDR2 is LQKENI. Between the trimmed V and J ends, which lost 3 bases and 6 bases, there was a span of 15 bases. CDR3 DNA sequence: TGTGCCAGCTCACCGAGCAAGCCCCCCGGCGAGCAGTACGTC. Protein sequence: CASSPSKPPGEQYV.

Only a few counts were recorded for this clone. This rearrangement joins TRBV9 to TRBJ1-1; TRBD1 is a possible D gene (5 bases). Germline CDR1 and CDR2: SGDLS and YYNGEE. Trimming removed 4 bases at V and 4 bases at J, with 11 bases between. CDR3 length equals 13 residues. This CDR3 reads CASSPGGSTEAFF. The DNA of the CDR3 is TGTGCCAGCAGCCCCGGGGGGAGCACTGAAGCTTTCTTT. Full variable domain (missing parts from reference TRBV9 and TRBJ1-1): DSGVTQTPKHLITATGQRVTLRCSPRSGDLSVYWYQQSLDQGLQFLIQYYNGEERAKGNILERFSAQQFPDLHSELNLSSLELGDSALYFCASSPGGSTEAFFGQGTRLTVV.

This clone was recorded once. The chain employs TRBV18 and TRBJ2-4; a possible D gene is TRBD2 (5 bases). The CDR3 totals 15 residues. Trimming took 8 bases from V and 1 from J, leaving 15 bases between them. Looked up from germline, CDR1 is KGHSH and CDR2 is LQKENI. The CDR3 sequence is CASTPEGMAKNIQYF. In nucleotides, the CDR3 is TGTGCCAGCACCCCCGAGGGAATGGCCAAAAACATTCAGTACTTC.

The rearrangement links TRBV5-6 to TRBJ2-2; perhaps TRBD1 as D (6 bases). Germline CDR1 reads SGHDT; CDR2 reads YYEEEE. This CDR3 has 16 amino acids. The V end lost 1 base, the J end lost 6 bases, and 16 bases lay between the germline ends. DNA of the CDR3: TGTGCCAGCAGCTTGATAACGGCAGGGGCCCCCGGGGAGCTGTTTTTT. It translates to CASSLITAGAPGELFF.

The gene calls are TRBV9 and TRBJ2-4; unclear D gene. Germline lookup yields CDR1 SGDLS and CDR2 YYNGEE. V lost 0 bases, J lost 0 bases, and 13 bases lay in between. The CDR3 extends over 17 amino acids. Here the CDR3 DNA reads TGTGCCAGCAGCGTAGGGAACAGAGAGATAGCCAAAAACATTCAGTACTTC. Encoded protein: CASSVGNREIAKNIQYF.

This clone was counted a few times. The rearrangement joins TRBV28 to TRBJ1-2; D not resolved. Germline-derived CDR1 and CDR2 are MDHEN and SYDVKM. This CDR3 is 11 amino acids long. Trimming took 5 bases from V and 13 from J, leaving 14 bases between them. The DNA for the CDR3 is TGTGCCAGCAGTCCCATCGGGCCTCTCACCTTC. It specifies CASSPIGPLTF.

The chain has TRBV5-4 and TRBJ2-3; TRBD2 matches 11 bases. The ends lost 0 bases at V and 3 bases at J; junction bases unmatched: 3. Germline loops: CDR1 SGHNT, CDR2 YYREEE (reference sequence). CDR3 length: 16 amino acids. Here the CDR3 reads CASSLVAGGPTDTQYF. The CDR3 DNA sequence: TGTGCCAGCAGCTTGGTAGCGGGGGGGCCAACAGATACGCAGTATTTT.

This clone showed up just once. V is TRBV9 and J is TRBJ2-3; unclear D gene. Germline CDR1 reads SGDLS; CDR2 reads YYNGEE. The CDR3 is made up of 12 amino acids. The ends were cut back, 3 bases at V and 1 base at J, with 3 bases in the middle. The DNA for the CDR3 is TGTGCCAGCAGCGCGGGCACAGATACGCAGTATTTT. Residues: CASSAGTDTQYF.